The 20 T cell receptor beta chains reported below all come from one sample, sequenced in a study of blood T cell repertoires in COVID-19. The table came from immunoSEQ multiplex PCR; TCRdb's copy has only in-frame clones and leaves some out. The data show about 190,000 clones, with roughly 80% seen just once and roughly 5.1% held by the top ten. Material for sequencing was peripheral blood. The receptors originated from a woman younger than 45 with acute or convalescent COVID-19.

This clone was found once. The rearrangement joins TRBV19 to TRBJ2-6; weak D call: TRBD2 (5 bases). The germline CDR1 and CDR2 sequences are LNHDA and SQIVND (reference sequence). Trimming took off 4 bases at V and 2 bases at J, with 15 bases between the two ends. This CDR3 spans 17 amino acids. The CDR3 protein is CASSTPRTLTGANVLTF. CDR3 sequence (DNA): TGTGCCAGTAGTACCCCAAGGACTCTAACTGGGGCCAACGTCCTGACTTTC.

This clone appeared a single time. CDR3 protein: CASSPRAEGRVNEQFF. DNA of the CDR3: TGTGCCAGCTCACCACGGGCGGAGGGGAGGGTCAATGAGCAGTTCTTC. This chain uses TRBV18 with TRBJ2-1, with 7 bases lining up with TRBD2. Germline trimming cut 1 base from V and 6 bases from J; bases unmatched to any gene: 9. From germline, CDR1 is KGHSH and CDR2 LQKENI. This CDR3 has 16 amino acids.

J is TRBJ1-3 and V is TRBV7-8; D unclear. This CDR3 comprises 13 residues. With 5 bases removed from V and 1 base from J, the gap between germline ends came to 6 bases. Germline assignment: CDR1 SGHVS and CDR2 FQNEAQ. The CDR3 DNA is TGTGCCAGCAGCATTAGTTCTGGAAACACCATATATTTT. It yields the protein CASSISSGNTIYF.

The V and J genes are TRBV5-4 and TRBJ2-5; 9 bases align to TRBD1. V gave up 3 bases and J gave up 4 bases; unmatched junction bases: 10. This CDR3 has 16 residues. Germline values: CDR1 SGHNT, CDR2 YYREEE (reference sequence). In DNA form, the CDR3 reads TGTGCCAGCAGCTCCGCCGGGACAGGGAGGGGAGAGACCCAGTACTTC. Translation: CASSSAGTGRGETQYF. Full variable domain (outside the CDR3, taken from reference TRBV5-4 and TRBJ2-5): ETGVTQSPTHLIKTRGQQVTLRCSSQSGHNTVSWYQQALGQGPQFIFQYYREEENGRGNFPPRFSGLQFPNYSSELNVNALELDDSALYLCASSSAGTGRGETQYFGPGTRLLVL.

J is TRBJ2-7 and V is TRBV2, with 7 bases identical to TRBD2. The CDR3 length is 13 residues. With V trimmed by 10 bases and J by 5 bases, 11 bases remained unmatched. Per germline, CDR1 SNHLY and CDR2 FYNNEI. CDR3 coding DNA: TGTGCCATGGGAGGGACCGGGATCCACGAGCAGTACTTC. It codes for CAMGGTGIHEQYF.

The chain employs TRBV18 and TRBJ2-3; 9 positions agree with TRBD1. Germline CDR1 and CDR2: KGHSH and LQKENI. Unmatched junction bases numbered 11, after V lost 6 bases and J lost 4 bases. The CDR3 runs 16 residues. CDR3 in DNA: TGTGCCAGCTCCCGCCGGGGACAGGGCACATCAGATACGCAGTATTTT. This encodes CASSRRGQGTSDTQYF.

The J gene is TRBJ1-2, the V gene TRBV3-1 (or the pseudogene TRBV3-2), with D possibly matching TRBD1 (6 bases). The germline CDR1 and CDR2 sequences are LGHDT and YNNKEL (reference sequence). The CDR3 spans 17 residues. V was shortened by 1 base and J by 8 bases, with 23 bases between the two germline ends. The DNA for the CDR3 is TGTGCCAGCAGCCAAGTTCGAGACAGGCACCCCCCGGGGGGCTACACCTTC. Its protein product is CASSQVRDRHPPGGYTF.

This rearrangement joins TRBV7-2 to TRBJ1-1, with TRBD1 identical over 7 bases. The CDR3 consists of 15 residues. From germline, CDR1 is SGHTA and CDR2 FQGNSA. The ends lost 4 bases at V and 0 bases at J; junction bases unmatched: 5. CDR3 in amino acids: CASSSGGSMNTEAFF. The CDR3 region has the DNA TGTGCCAGCAGCTCAGGGGGTTCTATGAACACTGAAGCTTTCTTT.

V usage is TRBV6-5 and J usage is TRBJ2-1; 9 nucleotides line up with TRBD2. V gave up 3 bases and J gave up 4 bases; unmatched junction bases: 4. Per germline, CDR1 MNHEY and CDR2 SVGAGI. This CDR3 is 15 amino acids long. The CDR3, as DNA: TGTGCCAGCAGTTATCGGCGGGGGGGATACAATGAGCAGTTCTTC. As protein: CASSYRRGGYNEQFF.

This rearrangement joins TRBV3-1 (or the pseudogene TRBV3-2) to TRBJ2-5; 8 bases are shared with TRBD1. The CDR3 contains 15 residues. J gave up 5 bases and V 1 base, and 6 bases lay outside the gene matches. Germline-derived CDR1 and CDR2 are LGHDT and YNNKEL (reference sequence). CDR3 in amino acids: CASSQVDRGQETQYF. The CDR3 coding sequence is TGTGCCAGCAGCCAAGTCGACAGGGGACAGGAGACCCAGTACTTC.

This chain uses TRBV9 with TRBJ1-2; TRBD1 might be the D (6 bases). Germline CDR1 reads SGDLS; CDR2 reads YYNGEE. V was clipped by 0 bases and J by 8 bases, with 14 bases between them. This CDR3 has 14 residues. CDR3 sequence: CASSVAQGDSGYTF. The CDR3 DNA is TGTGCCAGCAGCGTAGCACAGGGTGACTCCGGCTACACCTTC.

The V gene is TRBV6-5, the J gene TRBJ2-2; 7 nucleotides align to TRBD2. This CDR3 is built from 15 residues. Germline CDR1 reads MNHEY; CDR2 reads SVGAGI. The V segment lost 7 bases and the J segment 7 bases; nucleotides outside the gene matches: 12. CDR3 loop: CASNREAGLHGELFF. CDR3 DNA: TGTGCCAGCAACCGGGAGGCAGGGTTGCACGGGGAGCTGTTTTTT.

V usage is TRBV27 and J usage is TRBJ2-2; perhaps TRBD1 as D (5 bases). CDR1 is MNHEY, CDR2 SMNVEV, per germline (reference sequence). This CDR3 has 14 amino acids. The germline V and J ends were trimmed by 5 bases and 1 base, with 8 bases remaining between them. CDR3 amino acids: CASSVTGNTGELFF. The DNA of the CDR3 is TGTGCCAGCAGTGTCACAGGGAACACCGGGGAGCTGTTTTTT.

The gene calls are TRBV27 and TRBJ1-5, with D perhaps matching TRBD1 (6 bases). Germline V gene sequence: CDR1 MNHEY, CDR2 SMNVEV (reference sequence). V lost 6 bases, J lost 3 bases, and 15 bases lay in between. This CDR3 is built from 15 residues. CDR3 region: CASSSDRLNNQPQHF. For the CDR3, the DNA is TGTGCCAGCAGCTCTGACAGGCTCAACAATCAGCCCCAGCATTTT.

This chain uses TRBV5-6 with TRBJ1-1; a possible D gene is TRBD1 (6 bases). V was clipped by 6 bases and J by 1 base, with 13 bases between them. Germline V gives CDR1 SGHDT, CDR2 YYEEEE. The CDR3 is made up of 14 amino acids. CDR3 coding DNA: TGTGCCAGCACCCCAGGGGCCCCGAACACTGAAGCTTTCTTT. Translated, it gives CASTPGAPNTEAFF.

The chain uses TRBV3-1 (or the pseudogene TRBV3-2) and TRBJ2-3; 10 bases are shared with TRBD2. In germline, CDR1 is LGHDT, CDR2 YNNKEL (reference sequence). The CDR3 covers 20 residues. Trimming cost V 4 bases and J 3 bases; bases outside gene matches: 19. The CDR3 DNA reads TGTGCCAGCAGCCGCCTGGCCAGCGGGGGGGCCGGAAGAACGACAGATACGCAGTATTTT. Protein product: CASSRLASGGAGRTTDTQYF.

The rearrangement joins TRBV6-5 to TRBJ2-7; 12 nucleotides agree with TRBD2. This CDR3 contains 14 residues. Germline CDR1 MNHEY, CDR2 SVGAGI. Here the CDR3 reads CTSRTSGTPYEQYF. The CDR3 DNA sequence: TGTACCTCGCGGACTAGCGGGACCCCCTACGAGCAGTACTTC.

The rearrangement links TRBV28 to TRBJ2-3, with D possibly matching TRBD1 (6 bases). CDR3 length equals 14 residues. V was trimmed by 11 bases and J by 1 base, leaving 16 bases between them. The germline V gene encodes CDR1 MDHEN and CDR2 SYDVKM. This CDR3 is CAALGHGGTDTQYF. The CDR3, as DNA: TGTGCCGCCCTGGGACATGGCGGCACAGATACGCAGTATTTT. The full variable domain, rest sourced from reference TRBV28 and TRBJ2-3, is DVKVTQSSRYLVKRTGEKVFLECVQDMDHENMFWYRQDPGLGLRLIYFSYDVKMKEKGDIPEGYSVSREKKERFSLILESASTNQTSMYLCAALGHGGTDTQYFGPGTRLTVL.

The gene calls are TRBV4-3 and TRBJ2-1; D remains unclear. The germline CDR1 and CDR2 sequences are LGHNA and YSLEER. The CDR3 is made up of 15 amino acids. Trimming cost V 1 base and J 8 bases, with 15 bases left between them. The DNA of the CDR3 is TGCGCCAGCAGCCAAGGGGTTCTCGGGTTGTATGAGCAGTTCTTC. Translating gives CASSQGVLGLYEQFF.

This clone turned up a few times. The chain employs TRBV29-1 and TRBJ1-2, with D hard to call. Germline CDR1 reads SQVTM; CDR2 reads ANQGSEA. Trimming pared 4 bases from V and 3 bases from J, leaving 12 bases between. The CDR3 spans 13 residues. The DNA for the CDR3 is TGCAGCGTTGTTGATCGCGGGGACTATGGCTACACCTTC. Translating gives CSVVDRGDYGYTF.